These 10 T cell receptor beta chains share one sample of origin, sequenced in a study of T cell changes during pregnancy in multiple sclerosis. Produced via immunoSEQ multiplex PCR; TCRdb's table is partial and in-frame only. Here the sample spans 25,000 or so clones, approximately 90% being singletons. The starting material was CD8+ T cells from peripheral blood mononuclear cells, obtained before pregnancy. All receptors come from a female donor with multiple sclerosis, enrolled in a pregnancy study.

The gene calls are TRBV30 and TRBJ2-7, with 8 bases that match TRBD1. The CDR3 length is 13 residues. J lost 0 bases, V lost 4 bases, and 2 bases had no gene match. Germline-derived CDR1 and CDR2 are GTSNPN and SVGIG (reference sequence). Here the CDR3 DNA reads TGTGCCTGGACAACAGGGGGCTCCTACGAGCAGTACTTC. Protein sequence: CAWTTGGSYEQYF.

The gene calls are TRBV15 and TRBJ2-7; 10 positions agree with TRBD1. Germline CDR1 LNHNV, CDR2 YYDKDF (reference sequence). V was clipped by 1 base and J by 7 bases; unmatched bases: 7. The CDR3 is 15 residues long. CDR3 sequence reads: CATSRVWDRGGEQYF. CDR3 bases: TGTGCCACCAGCAGAGTATGGGACAGGGGTGGGGAGCAGTACTTC.

The J gene is TRBJ2-7, the V gene TRBV18, with 11 bases that match TRBD2. The CDR3 has 17 amino acids. CDR1 KGHSH and CDR2 LQKENI come from the germline V gene. V shed 0 bases and J 3 bases; nucleotides not matched to a gene: 7. CDR3: CASSPPNLGLAVYEQYF. The CDR3 region has the DNA TGTGCCAGCTCACCACCGAACTTGGGACTAGCGGTCTACGAGCAGTACTTC. Complete variable domain (other parts from reference TRBV18 and TRBJ2-7): NAGVMQNPRHLVRRRGQEARLRCSPMKGHSHVYWYRQLPEEGLKFMVYLQKENIIDESGMPKERFSAEFPKEGPSILRIQQVVRGDSAAYFCASSPPNLGLAVYEQYFGPGTRLTVT.

The chain combines TRBV5-1 with TRBJ2-7, with D maybe TRBD2 (6 bases). The CDR3 is made up of 12 amino acids. V was pared by 0 bases and J by 6 bases, with 7 bases between. Germline CDR1 and CDR2: SGHRS and YFSETQ. The CDR3 protein is CASSLVGGEQYF. CDR3 sequence (DNA): TGCGCCAGCAGCTTGGTGGGGGGCGAGCAGTACTTC. Full variable domain (missing parts from reference TRBV5-1 and TRBJ2-7): KAGVTQTPRYLIKTRGQQVTLSCSPISGHRSVSWYQQTPGQGLQFLFEYFSETQRNKGNFPGRFSGRQFSNSRSEMNVSTLELGDSALYLCASSLVGGEQYFGPGTRLTVT.

The chain has TRBV28 and TRBJ1-4, with a possible D match to TRBD1 (6 bases). The germline gives CDR1 MDHEN, CDR2 SYDVKM. The CDR3 consists of 14 residues. The V end was cut by 2 bases, the J end by 5 bases, with 9 bases between. CDR3 in DNA: TGTGCCAGCAGTTTAAGGCAGGGGAATGAAAAACTGTTTTTT. It is translated as CASSLRQGNEKLFF.

The table lists this clone with a count of one. This sequence joins TRBV11-2 and TRBJ1-5; 7 positions agree with TRBD1. This CDR3 contains 15 residues. V trimming: 0 bases; J trimming: 5 bases; junction bases outside the gene matches: 4. CDR1 and CDR2 from the germline V gene are SGHAT and FQNNGV. The CDR3 region has the DNA TGTGCCAGCAGCTTAGAAGGGGGCCCTTATCAGCCCCAGCATTTT. Encoded protein: CASSLEGGPYQPQHF.

The chain links TRBV27 to TRBJ2-7; 9 bases match TRBD1. J gave up 3 bases and V 5 bases, and 5 bases lay outside the gene matches. This CDR3 is built from 14 residues. Per the germline V gene, CDR1 is MNHEY and CDR2 is SMNVEV (reference sequence). The CDR3 DNA is TGTGCCAGCAGTGCGGGACAGGGACACTACGAGCAGTACTTC. Translated, it gives CASSAGQGHYEQYF.

This clone was seen a single time. The chain uses TRBV5-5 and TRBJ2-7, with 8 bases lining up with TRBD1. This CDR3 contains 15 residues. Germline CDR1 is SGHKS and CDR2 is YYEKEE (reference sequence). J was trimmed by 4 bases and V by 4 bases; bases with no gene match: 10. The DNA of the CDR3 is TGTGCCAGCAGCCACCCCGGACAGGGTGGGTACGAGCAGTACTTC. Protein sequence: CASSHPGQGGYEQYF.

This clone showed up just a few times. The chain is built from TRBV10-3 and TRBJ1-5; D perhaps matches TRBD1 (6 bases). CDR3 length equals 13 residues. V was trimmed by 8 bases and J by 4 bases, leaving 12 bases between them. In germline, CDR1 is ENHRY, CDR2 SYGVKD. CDR3 DNA sequence: TGTGCCATCCAGGGGCAGCCTAATCAGCCCCAGCATTTT. Its protein product is CAIQGQPNQPQHF.

The rearrangement joins TRBV11-2 to TRBJ2-3; 9 bases agree with TRBD1. The CDR3 totals 16 residues. Trimming cost V 5 bases and J 5 bases; bases outside gene matches: 11. Germline V CDR1 and CDR2: SGHAT, FQNNGV. The CDR3 DNA reads TGTGCCAGCAGCGGCAGACAGGGGGGAGCTGGAGATACGCAGTATTTT. It codes for CASSGRQGGAGDTQYF. The variable domain in full, completed from reference TRBV11-2 and TRBJ2-3, reads EAGVAQSPRYKIIEKRQSVAFWCNPISGHATLYWYQQILGQGPKLLIQFQNNGVVDDSQLPKDRFSAERLKGVDSTLKIQPAKLEDSAVYLCASSGRQGGAGDTQYFGPGTRLTVL.